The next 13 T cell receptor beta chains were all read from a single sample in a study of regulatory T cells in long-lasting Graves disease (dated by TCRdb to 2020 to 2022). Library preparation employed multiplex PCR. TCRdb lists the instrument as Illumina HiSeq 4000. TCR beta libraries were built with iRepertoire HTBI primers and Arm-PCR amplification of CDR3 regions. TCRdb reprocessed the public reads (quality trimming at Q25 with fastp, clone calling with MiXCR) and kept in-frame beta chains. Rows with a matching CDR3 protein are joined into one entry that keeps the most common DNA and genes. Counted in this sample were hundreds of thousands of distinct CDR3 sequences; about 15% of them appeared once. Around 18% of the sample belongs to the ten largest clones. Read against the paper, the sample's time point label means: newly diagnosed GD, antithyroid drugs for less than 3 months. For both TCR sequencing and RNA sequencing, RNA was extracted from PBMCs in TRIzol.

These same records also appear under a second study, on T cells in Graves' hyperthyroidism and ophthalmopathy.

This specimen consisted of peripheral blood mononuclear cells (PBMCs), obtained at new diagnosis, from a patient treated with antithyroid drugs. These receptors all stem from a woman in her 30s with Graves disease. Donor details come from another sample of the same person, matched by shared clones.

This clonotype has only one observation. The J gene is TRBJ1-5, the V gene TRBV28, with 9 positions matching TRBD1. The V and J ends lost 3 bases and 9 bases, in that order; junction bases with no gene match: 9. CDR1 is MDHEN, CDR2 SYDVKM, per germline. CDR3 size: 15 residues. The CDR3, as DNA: TGTGCCAGCAGTTTTCGGGGACAGGGAATTCGGCCCCAGCATTTT. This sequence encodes CASSFRGQGIRPQHF.

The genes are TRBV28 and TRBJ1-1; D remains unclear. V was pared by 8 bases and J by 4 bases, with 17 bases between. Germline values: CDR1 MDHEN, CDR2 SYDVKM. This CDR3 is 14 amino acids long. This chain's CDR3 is CASGSFLVVTEAFF. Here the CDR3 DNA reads TGTGCCAGCGGGAGTTTTCTCGTAGTCACTGAAGCTTTCTTT.

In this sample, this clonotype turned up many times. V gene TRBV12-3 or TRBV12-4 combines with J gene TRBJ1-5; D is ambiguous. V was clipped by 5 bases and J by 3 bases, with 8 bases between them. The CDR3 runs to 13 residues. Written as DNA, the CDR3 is TGTGCCAGCAGTCCCAGATACAATCAGCCCCAGCATTTT. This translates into CASSPRYNQPQHF.

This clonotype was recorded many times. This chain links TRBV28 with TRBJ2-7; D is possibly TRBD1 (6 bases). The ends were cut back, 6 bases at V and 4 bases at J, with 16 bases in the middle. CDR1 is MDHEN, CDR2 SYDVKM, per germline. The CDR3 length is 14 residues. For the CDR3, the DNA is TGTGCCAGCAGCCCCGGGACAATCGGATACGAGCAGTACTTC. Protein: CASSPGTIGYEQYF.

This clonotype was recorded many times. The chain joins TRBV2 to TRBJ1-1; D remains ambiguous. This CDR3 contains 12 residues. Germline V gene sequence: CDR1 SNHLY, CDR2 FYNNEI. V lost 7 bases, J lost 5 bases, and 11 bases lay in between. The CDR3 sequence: CASMWGGTEAFF. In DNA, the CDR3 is TGTGCCAGCATGTGGGGAGGAACTGAAGCTTTCTTT.

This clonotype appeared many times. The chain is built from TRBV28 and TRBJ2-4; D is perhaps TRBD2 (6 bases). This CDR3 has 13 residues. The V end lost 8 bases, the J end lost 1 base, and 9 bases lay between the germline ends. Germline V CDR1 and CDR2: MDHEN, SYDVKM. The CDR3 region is CASAGTAKNIQYF. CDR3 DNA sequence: TGTGCCAGCGCCGGGACTGCCAAAAACATTCAGTACTTC.

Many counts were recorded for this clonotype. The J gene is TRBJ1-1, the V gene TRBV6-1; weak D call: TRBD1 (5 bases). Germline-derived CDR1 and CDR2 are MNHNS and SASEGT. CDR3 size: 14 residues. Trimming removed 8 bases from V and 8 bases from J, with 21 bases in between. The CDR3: CASGIGGGLTEAFF. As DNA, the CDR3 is TGTGCCAGCGGGATCGGCGGGGGGTTGACCGAAGCTTTCTTT.

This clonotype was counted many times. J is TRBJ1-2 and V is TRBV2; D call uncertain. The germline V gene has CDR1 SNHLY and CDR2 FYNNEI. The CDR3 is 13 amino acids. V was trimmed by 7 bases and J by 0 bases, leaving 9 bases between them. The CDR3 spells CASTGETNYGYTF. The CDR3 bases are TGTGCCAGCACTGGGGAGACTAACTATGGCTACACCTTC.

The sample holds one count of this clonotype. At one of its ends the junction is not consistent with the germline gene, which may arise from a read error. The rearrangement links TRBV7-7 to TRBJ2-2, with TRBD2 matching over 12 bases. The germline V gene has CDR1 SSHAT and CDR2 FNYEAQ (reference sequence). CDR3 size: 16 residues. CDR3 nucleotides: TGTGCTAGCAGCCCCCTAGCGGGAGGGCAAGGCGGGGAGCTGTTTTTT. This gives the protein CASSPLAGGQGGELFF.

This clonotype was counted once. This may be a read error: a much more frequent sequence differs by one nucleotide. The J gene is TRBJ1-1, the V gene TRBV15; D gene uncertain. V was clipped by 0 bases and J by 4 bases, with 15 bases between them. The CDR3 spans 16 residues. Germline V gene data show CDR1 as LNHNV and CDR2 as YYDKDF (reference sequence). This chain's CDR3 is CATSREPRWTGTEAFF. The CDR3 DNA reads TGTGCCACCAGCAGAGAACCAAGATGGACTGGCACTGAAGCTTTCTTT.

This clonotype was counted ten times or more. CDR3 nucleotides: TGTGCCACCTCTCTACAAGGGGTCACTGAAGCTTTCTTT. It is translated as CATSLQGVTEAFF. The chain uses TRBV12-3 or TRBV12-4 and TRBJ1-1, with D tentatively TRBD1 (5 bases). CDR3 length: 13 amino acids. Between the trimmed V and J ends, which lost 10 bases and 4 bases, there was a span of 16 bases.

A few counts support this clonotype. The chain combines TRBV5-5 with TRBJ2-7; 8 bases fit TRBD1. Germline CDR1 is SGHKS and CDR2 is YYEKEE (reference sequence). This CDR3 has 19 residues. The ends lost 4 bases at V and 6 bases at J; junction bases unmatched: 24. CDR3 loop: CASSQGQARPRILGGEQYF. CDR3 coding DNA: TGTGCCAGCAGCCAGGGACAGGCACGACCAAGGATCCTTGGGGGCGAGCAGTACTTC.

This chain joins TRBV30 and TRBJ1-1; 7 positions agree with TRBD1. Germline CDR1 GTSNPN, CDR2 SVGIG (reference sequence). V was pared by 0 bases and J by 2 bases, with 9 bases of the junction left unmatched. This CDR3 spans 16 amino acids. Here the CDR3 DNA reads TGTGCCTGGAGTGTACGACAGGGTAGTCTAAACACTGAAGCTTTCTTT. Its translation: CAWSVRQGSLNTEAFF. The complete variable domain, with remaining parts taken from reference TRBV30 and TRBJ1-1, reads SQTIHQWPATLVQPVGSPLSLECTVEGTSNPNLYWYRQAAGRGLQLLFYSVGIGQISSEVPQNLSASRPQDRQFILSSKKLLLSDSGFYLCAWSVRQGSLNTEAFFGQGTRLTVV.